This TCR beta chain was found in a study of blood T cell repertoires in COVID-19. In the study overall: Acute-phase and convalescent COVID-19 samples originated in the United States, Italy and Spain. T cells, B-cell-depleted T cells, or PBMCs provided the cDNA or gDNA that served as material.

This CDR3 has 14 amino acids. V shed 7 bases and J 7 bases; nucleotides not matched to a gene: 13. Per the germline V gene, CDR1 is GTSNPN and CDR2 is SVGIG (reference sequence). In the original processing: Estimation of nucleated cell counts relied on the amplification of reference gene primers. Using immunoSEQ multiplex PCR, the repertoire was profiled, and TCRdb retains in-frame clones only, with some absent. V and J calls and clone size are those listed in that table; D and trimming were worked out from the DNA. This table holds some 74,000 clones, 76% found once. The specimen was peripheral blood. The rearrangement links TRBV30 to TRBJ2-3, with 8 bases identical to TRBD1. The clonotype was recovered from a man aged 70-80 years with active or convalescent COVID-19. CDR3 in DNA: TGTGCCTTAACATCAGGGGGCTTGGTAAATACGCAGTATTTT. Its translation: CALTSGGLVNTQYF.